The clone carrying this T cell receptor (beta chain) was recorded many times. As yet, its antigen is unknown. With iRepertoire HTBI primers and Arm-PCR of CDR3 regions, TCR beta libraries were built. TCRdb passed the multiplex PCR reads through MiXCR, listing each CDR3 protein once. This sample has roughly 500,000 distinct CDR3 sequences, with less than 15% found just once. Time point given: newly diagnosed GD, antithyroid drugs for less than 3 months. Generation of the TCR library employed RNA extracted from PBMCs. The data belong to a study of regulatory T cells in long-lasting Graves disease. Findings and caveats of the study: TCR diversity was lower in persistent than newly diagnosed Graves' disease.

This sample was shared with a second study, whose subject was T cells in Graves' hyperthyroidism and ophthalmopathy.

The source was peripheral blood mononuclear cells (PBMCs), collected at new diagnosis, from a patient treated with antithyroid drugs. This sequence originates from a man aged 25 to 45 with Graves disease.

The CDR3 sequence: CASSKIAQGQFF. CDR3 sequence (DNA): TGTGCCAGCAGCAAGATAGCGCAGGGGCAGTTCTTC. The chain carries TRBV11-2 and TRBJ2-1; D is tentatively TRBD1 or TRBD2 (5 bases each). The CDR3 consists of 12 residues. The V gene lost 5 bases and the J gene lost 12 bases, with 14 bases spanning the gap. Germline values: CDR1 SGHAT, CDR2 FQNNGV.